This is a list of T cell receptor beta chains from one sample in a study of control samples from healthy donors and cancer patients. Assay: immunoSEQ multiplex PCR; the TCRdb copy retains only in-frame clones and omits some. The sample lists over 120,000 clones, roughly 94% occurring once. Sequencing was carried out using PBMCs. The receptor source for this set is a man in his sixties with colorectal cancer. Each CDR3 is given with its conserved first and last residue. Each record gives: clone size, V gene, J gene, D gene, CDR3 DNA, CDR3 protein. A D gene is named only where the DNA matches it firmly. The size of a clone is reported for some rows only, either as once, few or many, or as a class for expanded clones.

>-|TRBV11-2|TRBJ1-2|-
TGTGCCAGCAGAAGTCCGGGACAATCCACAGCTAACTATGGCTACACCTTC
CASRSPGQSTANYGYTF
>-|TRBV5-1|TRBJ2-7|-
TGCGCCAGCAGCTCCCACGGGGGTCCTCGCTACGAGCAGTACTTC
CASSSHGGPRYEQYF
>-|TRBV2|TRBJ1-1|-
TGTGCCAGCAGCTATACCCGGCGCTTAGGTACTGAAGCTTTCTTT
CASSYTRRLGTEAFF
>-|TRBV30|TRBJ1-1|-
TGTGCCTGGAGTATAGCAAGGGGAGGCACTGAAGCTTTCTTT
CAWSIARGGTEAFF
>-|TRBV7-9|TRBJ1-5|-
TGTGCCAGCAGCTTAGCGCCAGCCTCTCAGCCCCAGCATTTT
CASSLAPASQPQHF
>once|TRBV18|TRBJ1-1|-
TGTGCCAGCTCACGGACAGAGAACACTGAAGCTTTCTTT
CASSRTENTEAFF
>once|TRBV4-2|TRBJ2-5|-
TGTGCCAGCAGCCAAGATTCGGCGGTCCAAGAGACCCAGTACTTC
CASSQDSAVQETQYF
>-|TRBV6-1|TRBJ1-4|TRBD1
TGTGCCAGCAGTGCCTCCTTGACAGGGGAATTGAATGAAAAACTGTTTTTT
CASSASLTGELNEKLFF
>-|TRBV4-1|TRBJ1-5|TRBD1
TGCGCCAGCAGCCTTCTCGCCCGGGACAGGGATCAGCCCCAGCATTTT
CASSLLARDRDQPQHF
>-|TRBV19|TRBJ1-2|-
TGTGCTACGAGGGGCACTGCCTATGGCTACACCTTC
CATRGTAYGYTF
>-|TRBV7-8|TRBJ1-2|TRBD1
TGTGCCAGCAGCTTAGGACAGGGGGGAGGTTATGGCTACACCTTC
CASSLGQGGGYGYTF
>-|TRBV10-3|TRBJ2-7|-
TGTGCCATCAGTGAGTCCCGGCAGGTCACCTACGAGCAGTACTTC
CAISESRQVTYEQYF
>-|TRBV5-4|TRBJ1-4|-
TGTGCCAGCAGCTTGGTCGGGACACCCGAAAAACTGTTTTTT
CASSLVGTPEKLFF
>-|TRBV6-6|TRBJ1-6|TRBD1
TGTGCCAGCAGGCCAACAGGGGAGTTAAGTTCACCCCTCCACTTT
CASRPTGELSSPLHF
>-|TRBV27|TRBJ1-2|TRBD1
TGTGCCAGCAGTTTATCCGGGACAGGGGCAGGGGGGAACTATGGCTACACCTTC
CASSLSGTGAGGNYGYTF
>-|TRBV7-2|TRBJ1-2|-
TGTGCCAGCAGCTTCTACCATCCCCGAGGGGGGGCGGCCTATGGCTACACCTTC
CASSFYHPRGGAAYGYTF
>-|TRBV7-2|TRBJ2-1|-
TGTGCCAGCAGCATCTATAGCGGAATGAATGAGCAGTTCTTC
CASSIYSGMNEQFF